The 27 T cell receptor beta chains presented below share a single source sample, sequenced in a study of CD8+ T cells in alopecia areata. RNA, once extracted, was reverse transcribed into cDNA for use as the sequencing template. The table came from immunoSEQ multiplex PCR; TCRdb's copy has only in-frame clones and leaves some out. The table shows over 100,000 clones, with around 49% occurring only once. The specimen was CD8+ T cells sorted from blood, collected at week 0. The receptors shown here come from a human donor with alopecia areata.

This chain joins TRBV29-1 and TRBJ2-5, with no clear D. The germline V gene has CDR1 SQVTM and CDR2 ANQGSEA. This CDR3 has 13 residues. V dropped 1 base and J dropped 5 bases, with 11 bases sitting between them. CDR3 nucleotides: TGCAGCGTTGAAGTTAGGGTGGGGGAGACCCAGTACTTC. This sequence encodes CSVEVRVGETQYF.

This rearrangement joins TRBV6-5 to TRBJ1-5, with D unclear. Germline V gene data show CDR1 as MNHEY and CDR2 as SVGAGI. CDR3 size: 16 residues. V lost 4 bases to trimming and J lost 0 bases, with 13 bases between them. The CDR3 coding sequence is TGTGCCAGCAGTTTGGGCCCAGAGAATAGCAATCAGCCCCAGCATTTT. This encodes CASSLGPENSNQPQHF.

The count of this clone is one. The chain uses TRBV25-1 and TRBJ2-4; the D gene could be TRBD1 or TRBD2 (5 bases each). V gave up 5 bases and J gave up 0 bases, with 20 bases separating them. CDR3 length: 18 amino acids. Per the germline V gene, CDR1 is MGHDK and CDR2 is SYGVNS. CDR3 region: CASSNGMGVGQAKNIQYF. The CDR3 DNA sequence: TGTGCCAGCAGTAATGGGATGGGGGTGGGCCAAGCCAAAAACATTCAGTACTTC.

The CDR3 sequence is CASSVEGENSPLHF. Written as DNA, the CDR3 is TGTGCCAGCAGCGTAGAGGGTGAGAATTCACCCCTCCACTTT. The chain links TRBV9 to TRBJ1-6; D is ambiguous. The CDR3 totals 14 residues. Per the germline V gene, CDR1 is SGDLS and CDR2 is YYNGEE. V was clipped by 0 bases and J by 7 bases, with 8 bases between them.

V gene TRBV29-1 combines with J gene TRBJ2-2; 8 bases map to TRBD2. Germline assignment: CDR1 SQVTM and CDR2 ANQGSEA. Trimming took 2 bases from V and 4 from J; bases not matched to a gene: 9. This CDR3 contains 16 residues. The CDR3 region is CSVEIAVAGSTGELFF. The CDR3 DNA is TGCAGCGTTGAAATCGCGGTAGCGGGGAGCACCGGGGAGCTGTTTTTT.

CDR3 nucleotides: TGCGCCAGCAGCTTGACAGATACGCAGTATTTT. Protein sequence: CASSLTDTQYF. This chain uses TRBV5-1 with TRBJ2-3; D unclear. The CDR3 length is 11 residues. Germline V gives CDR1 SGHRS, CDR2 YFSETQ. V gave up 1 base and J gave up 3 bases, with 0 bases separating them.

This chain joins TRBV29-1 and TRBJ2-5, with D uncertain. Germline V lookup: CDR1 SQVTM, CDR2 ANQGSEA. Trimming cost V 3 bases and J 3 bases, with 11 bases left between them. There are 13 residues in the CDR3. The CDR3 DNA follows: TGCAGCGTTGATGCCGGCAGCGAAGAGACCCAGTACTTC. Amino acid sequence: CSVDAGSEETQYF.

A few counts support this clone. This chain uses TRBV4-3 with TRBJ2-5; D not resolved. V was shortened by 5 bases and J by 11 bases, with 15 bases between the two germline ends. The CDR3 is 12 residues long. The germline V gene encodes CDR1 LGHNA and CDR2 YSLEER. CDR3 sequence (DNA): TGCGCCAGCAGCTATCTCTTCACGGAGCAGTACTTC. As protein: CASSYLFTEQYF.

The chain has TRBV6-1 and TRBJ1-3; D uncertain. The CDR3 spans 14 residues. Germline V gene sequence: CDR1 MNHNS, CDR2 SASEGT. The ends were cut back, 7 bases at V and 3 bases at J, with 13 bases in the middle. CDR3 DNA sequence: TGTGCCAGCAAAGCAGGAGGGCTTGGAAACACCATATATTTT. Residues: CASKAGGLGNTIYF.

The chain uses TRBV4-2 and TRBJ2-2; D unresolved. The V end was cut by 8 bases, the J end by 4 bases, with 8 bases between. The germline V gene has CDR1 LGHNA and CDR2 YNFKEQ. CDR3 size: 12 residues. Here the CDR3 reads CASEEFTGELFF. CDR3 sequence (DNA): TGTGCCAGCGAGGAGTTCACCGGGGAGCTGTTTTTT.

V usage is TRBV11-1 and J usage is TRBJ2-7, with D maybe TRBD2 (5 bases). CDR1 is SGHAT and CDR2 is FQDESV in the germline V gene (reference sequence). V lost 1 base to trimming and J lost 2 bases, with 6 bases between them. There are 13 residues in the CDR3. This CDR3 reads CASSLVGAYEQYF. The CDR3 DNA is TGTGCCAGCAGCTTAGTCGGGGCCTACGAGCAGTACTTC. Variable domain in full (rest from reference TRBV11-1 and TRBJ2-7): EAEVAQSPRYKITEKSQAVAFWCDPISGHATLYWYRQILGQGPELLVQFQDESVVDDSQLPKDRFSAERLKGVDSTLKIQPAELGDSAMYLCASSLVGAYEQYFGPGTRLTVT.

This chain joins TRBV28 and TRBJ2-7, with 9 bases that match TRBD2. Germline V gene lookup returns CDR1 MDHEN and CDR2 SYDVKM. V was pared by 6 bases and J by 2 bases, with 5 bases of the junction left unmatched. The CDR3 contains 14 residues. The CDR3 here is CASSRLADTYEQYF. The CDR3 coding sequence is TGTGCCAGCAGCCGACTAGCGGATACCTACGAGCAGTACTTC.

This clone was picked up a small number of times. V is TRBV29-1 and J is TRBJ2-7; D is undetermined. This CDR3 is built from 13 residues. CDR1 and CDR2 (germline): SQVTM, ANQGSEA. Trimming shortened V by 2 bases and J by 2 bases, and 10 bases separated the two germline ends. The CDR3 loop is CSVEQPSTYEQYF. The CDR3 DNA sequence: TGCAGCGTTGAACAGCCTAGTACCTACGAGCAGTACTTC.

The chain uses TRBV6-5 and TRBJ2-1; 7 bases match TRBD2. This CDR3 has 14 amino acids. The J segment lost 5 bases and the V segment lost 6 bases, leaving 7 bases of the junction unmatched. The V gene's germline CDR1 is MNHEY and CDR2 SVGAGI. The CDR3 reads CASSLAGEDNEQFF. The CDR3 region has the DNA TGTGCCAGCAGCCTGGCGGGGGAGGACAATGAGCAGTTCTTC.

The CDR3 is CAWGVGTEAFF. The CDR3 bases are TGTGCCTGGGGGGTAGGCACTGAAGCTTTCTTT. V gene TRBV30 combines with J gene TRBJ1-1; no reliable D call. V was cut by 5 bases and J by 4 bases, with 8 bases left in between. Germline CDR1 reads GTSNPN; CDR2 reads SVGIG (reference sequence). The CDR3 loop spans 11 amino acids. The variable domain in full, completed from reference TRBV30 and TRBJ1-1, reads SQTIHQWPATLVQPVGSPLSLECTVEGTSNPNLYWYRQAAGRGLQLLFYSVGIGQISSEVPQNLSASRPQDRQFILSSKKLLLSDSGFYLCAWGVGTEAFFGQGTRLTVV.

This clone was found a few times. The gene calls are TRBV15 and TRBJ2-1; D uncertain. The V gene's germline CDR1 is LNHNV and CDR2 YYDKDF (reference sequence). V was clipped by 5 bases and J by 4 bases, with 18 bases between them. The CDR3 extends over 16 amino acids. The CDR3 is CATSVIPLDSYNEQFF. The CDR3 DNA follows: TGTGCCACCAGCGTAATCCCGCTAGATTCGTACAATGAGCAGTTCTTC.

The rearrangement links TRBV29-1 to TRBJ2-7, with TRBD2 matching over 7 bases. Germline V gene data show CDR1 as SQVTM and CDR2 as ANQGSEA. The junction had 8 bases not matched to a gene; V was cut back by 4 bases and J by 2 bases. The CDR3 is 14 amino acids. The CDR3 DNA is TGCAGCGTTGGGGGGGGACTGTTCACCTACGAGCAGTACTTC. Its protein is CSVGGGLFTYEQYF.

The chain is built from TRBV5-6 and TRBJ1-2; D remains unclear. Germline V lookup: CDR1 SGHDT, CDR2 YYEEEE. CDR3 length: 13 amino acids. V shed 0 bases and J shed 1 base, with 4 bases lying between them. In DNA form, the CDR3 reads TGTGCCAGCAGCTTGGACAGTAACTATGGCTACACCTTC. This sequence encodes CASSLDSNYGYTF.

The chain carries TRBV5-4 and TRBJ2-2; TRBD2 aligns across 7 bases. The CDR3 contains 13 residues. Germline CDR1 is SGHNT and CDR2 is YYREEE (reference sequence). Trimming cost V 4 bases and J 5 bases; bases outside gene matches: 2. The CDR3 bases are TGTGCCAGCAGCCCCGGGGGGACCGGGGAGCTGTTTTTT. Translation: CASSPGGTGELFF. The full variable domain, its missing parts supplied by reference TRBV5-4 and TRBJ2-2, is ETGVTQSPTHLIKTRGQQVTLRCSSQSGHNTVSWYQQALGQGPQFIFQYYREEENGRGNFPPRFSGLQFPNYSSELNVNALELDDSALYLCASSPGGTGELFFGEGSRLTVL.

This sequence joins TRBV13 and TRBJ2-1; D is undetermined. The CDR3 loop spans 11 amino acids. Trimming took 4 bases from V and 5 from J, leaving 3 bases between them. CDR1 and CDR2 from the germline V gene are PRHDT and FYEKMQ (reference sequence). CDR3 DNA: TGTGCCAGCAGCTGGGACAATGAGCAGTTCTTC. Protein: CASSWDNEQFF. The full variable domain, in which reference TRBV13 and TRBJ2-1 provide the parts outside the CDR3, is AAGVIQSPRHLIKEKRETATLKCYPIPRHDTVYWYQQGPGQDPQFLISFYEKMQSDKGSIPDRFSAQQFSDYHSELNMSSLELGDSALYFCASSWDNEQFFGPGTRLTVL.

The chain joins TRBV30 to TRBJ2-7; D call uncertain. CDR3 length: 13 residues. The V gene lost 0 bases and the J gene lost 6 bases, with 12 bases spanning the gap. Germline CDR1 is GTSNPN and CDR2 is SVGIG (reference sequence). For the CDR3, the DNA is TGTGCCTGGAGTGTAGGTGGCGAAGCCGAGCAGTACTTC. Translation: CAWSVGGEAEQYF. Full variable domain (rest looked up from reference TRBV30 and TRBJ2-7): SQTIHQWPATLVQPVGSPLSLECTVEGTSNPNLYWYRQAAGRGLQLLFYSVGIGQISSEVPQNLSASRPQDRQFILSSKKLLLSDSGFYLCAWSVGGEAEQYFGPGTRLTVT.

This chain links TRBV2 with TRBJ1-1; D unclear. Trimming took 7 bases from V and 1 from J, leaving 7 bases between them. Germline V CDR1 and CDR2: SNHLY, FYNNEI. The CDR3 covers 12 residues. As DNA, the CDR3 is TGTGCCAGCACTGACGGGAACACTGAAGCTTTCTTT. Its protein is CASTDGNTEAFF.

This clone was detected only a few times. V gene TRBV19 combines with J gene TRBJ1-1; a weak D match, TRBD1 (6 bases). The V and J ends lost 6 bases and 1 base respectively, with 12 bases between them. CDR1 is LNHDA and CDR2 is SQIVND in the germline V gene (reference sequence). CDR3 size: 14 residues. The CDR3, as DNA: TGTGCCAGTAGGTACAGGGACTCGAACACTGAAGCTTTCTTT. Protein sequence: CASRYRDSNTEAFF.

The chain recombines TRBV29-1 with TRBJ1-1; TRBD1 aligns across 9 bases. V shed 5 bases, J shed 2 bases, and the junction held 6 bases outside the gene matches. CDR3 length: 14 residues. Germline assignment: CDR1 SQVTM and CDR2 ANQGSEA. This CDR3 is CSVLTGGFNTEAFF. CDR3 nucleotide sequence: TGCAGCGTTCTCACAGGGGGCTTTAACACTGAAGCTTTCTTT.

There are a few counts of this clone. This chain joins TRBV9 and TRBJ1-1; D may be TRBD1 (6 bases). V was shortened by 0 bases and J by 5 bases, with 14 bases between the two germline ends. Germline lookup yields CDR1 SGDLS and CDR2 YYNGEE. The CDR3 covers 15 residues. The CDR3 region has the DNA TGTGCCAGCAGCGTAGAATGGGGGCGCGGGACTGAAGCTTTCTTT. Protein sequence: CASSVEWGRGTEAFF.

V is TRBV7-9 and J is TRBJ1-3; no clear D. Germline CDR1 reads SEHNR; CDR2 reads FQNEAQ (reference sequence). This CDR3 is built from 16 residues. V shed 0 bases and J shed 0 bases, with 9 bases lying between them. CDR3 amino acids: CASSLAQDYSGNTIYF. CDR3 DNA sequence: TGTGCCAGCAGCTTAGCGCAGGACTACTCTGGAAACACCATATATTTT.

This clone was counted once. This sequence joins TRBV5-6 and TRBJ1-5; unclear D gene. The CDR3 sequence is 15 residues long. CDR1 and CDR2 (germline): SGHDT, YYEEEE. Deletions cut 1 base from V and 2 bases from J, with 10 bases between. CDR3 region: CASSLMPEGNQPQHF. The CDR3 nucleotides are TGTGCCAGCAGCTTGATGCCAGAAGGCAATCAGCCCCAGCATTTT.